This T cell receptor beta chain appears in the sequencing data of a study of CD8+ T cells in alopecia areata. Broader study findings: Sequences from scalp samples also cover resident alphabeta T cells of normal skin.

RNA was extracted and reverse transcribed into cDNA as the sequencing template. Sequenced by immunoSEQ multiplex PCR; TCRdb stores in-frame clones only, minus some. The sample carries about 20,000 clones, around 62% recorded once. Sorting of CD4+ cells into CD25+CD127- cells (for 5 or 6 patients) was performed. This clone was recorded a few times. Its antigen is still unknown. CDR3 length: 14 amino acids. Trimming left V 6 bases short and J 4 bases short, with 15 bases between. CDR1 MDHEN and CDR2 SYDVKM come from the germline V gene. The material sequenced was CD4+ Tregs sorted from blood. This clonotype was sampled from a human donor with alopecia areata. This sequence joins TRBV28 and TRBJ2-5; a weak D match, TRBD2 (5 bases). The CDR3 DNA reads as TGTGCCAGCAGCCTTCTTCTCGCGGGAGAGACCCAGTACTTC. The encoded protein is CASSLLLAGETQYF.